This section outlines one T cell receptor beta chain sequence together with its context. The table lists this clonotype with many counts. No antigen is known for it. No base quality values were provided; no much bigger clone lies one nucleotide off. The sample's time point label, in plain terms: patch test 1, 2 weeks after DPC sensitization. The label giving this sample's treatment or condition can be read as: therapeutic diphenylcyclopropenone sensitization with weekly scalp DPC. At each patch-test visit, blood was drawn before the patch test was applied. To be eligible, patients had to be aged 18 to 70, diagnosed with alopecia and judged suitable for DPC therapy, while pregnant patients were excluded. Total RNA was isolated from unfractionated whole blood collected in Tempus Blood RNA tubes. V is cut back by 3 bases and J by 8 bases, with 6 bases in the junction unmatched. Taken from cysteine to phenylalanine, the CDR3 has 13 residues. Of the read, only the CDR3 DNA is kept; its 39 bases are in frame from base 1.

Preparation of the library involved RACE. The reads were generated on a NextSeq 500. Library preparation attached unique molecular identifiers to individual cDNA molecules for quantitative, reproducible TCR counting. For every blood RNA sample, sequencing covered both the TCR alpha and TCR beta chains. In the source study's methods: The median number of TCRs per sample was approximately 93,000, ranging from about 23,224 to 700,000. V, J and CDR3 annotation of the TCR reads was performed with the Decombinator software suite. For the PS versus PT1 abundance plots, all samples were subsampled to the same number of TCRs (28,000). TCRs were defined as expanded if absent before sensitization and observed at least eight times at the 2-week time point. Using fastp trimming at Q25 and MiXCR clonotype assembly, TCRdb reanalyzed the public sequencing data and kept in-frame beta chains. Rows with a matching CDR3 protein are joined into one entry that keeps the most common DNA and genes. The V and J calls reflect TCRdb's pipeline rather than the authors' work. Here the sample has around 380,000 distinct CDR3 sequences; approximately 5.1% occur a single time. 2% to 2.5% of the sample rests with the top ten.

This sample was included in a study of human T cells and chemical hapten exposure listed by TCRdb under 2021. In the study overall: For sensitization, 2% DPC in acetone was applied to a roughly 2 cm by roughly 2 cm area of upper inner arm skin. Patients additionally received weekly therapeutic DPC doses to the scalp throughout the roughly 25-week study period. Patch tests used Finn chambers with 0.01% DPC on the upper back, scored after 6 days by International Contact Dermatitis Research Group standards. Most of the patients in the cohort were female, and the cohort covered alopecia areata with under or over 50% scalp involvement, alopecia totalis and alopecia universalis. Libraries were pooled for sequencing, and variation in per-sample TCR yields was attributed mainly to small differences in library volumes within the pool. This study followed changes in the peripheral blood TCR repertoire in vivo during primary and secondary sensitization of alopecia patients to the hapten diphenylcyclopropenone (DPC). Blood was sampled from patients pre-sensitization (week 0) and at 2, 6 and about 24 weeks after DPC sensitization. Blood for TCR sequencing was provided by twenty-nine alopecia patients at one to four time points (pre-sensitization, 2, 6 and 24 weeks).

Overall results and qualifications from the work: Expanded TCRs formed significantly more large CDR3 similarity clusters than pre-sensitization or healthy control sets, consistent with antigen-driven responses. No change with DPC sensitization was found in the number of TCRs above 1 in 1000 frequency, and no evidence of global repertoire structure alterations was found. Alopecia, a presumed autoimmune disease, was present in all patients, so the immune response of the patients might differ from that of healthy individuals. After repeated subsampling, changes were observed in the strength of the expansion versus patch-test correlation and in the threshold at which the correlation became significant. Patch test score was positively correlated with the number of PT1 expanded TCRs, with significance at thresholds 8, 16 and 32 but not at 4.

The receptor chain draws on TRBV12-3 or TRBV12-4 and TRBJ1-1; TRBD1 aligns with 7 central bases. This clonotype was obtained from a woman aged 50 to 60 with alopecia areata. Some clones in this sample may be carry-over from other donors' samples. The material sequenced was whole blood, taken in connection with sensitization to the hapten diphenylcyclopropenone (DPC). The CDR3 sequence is CASSLIRGPEAFF. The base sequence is TGTGCCAGCAGTTTGATTAGGGGGCCCGAAGCTTTCTTT.